These 20 T cell receptor beta chains were all obtained from the same sample, sequenced in a study of T cell responses to AZD1222 COVID-19 vaccine. Assay used: immunoSEQ multiplex PCR; TCRdb lists only in-frame clones, some missing. Of 100,000 to 120,000 clones in the sample, roughly 92% were seen once. The sequenced sample was peripheral blood, obtained 28 days after the second AZD1222 dose. These receptors all come from an adult who received the AZD1222 COVID-19 vaccine.

The V call is TRBV4-1, the J call TRBJ1-1; D ambiguous. The V end lost 3 bases, the J end lost 1 base, and 15 bases lay between the germline ends. CDR1 is MGHRA, CDR2 YSYEKL, per germline. This CDR3 has 16 residues. The CDR3 bases are TGCGCCAGCAGCCAGGCCCGACTTGGAACGAACACTGAAGCTTTCTTT. Protein: CASSQARLGTNTEAFF.

This chain connects TRBV6-5 to TRBJ1-4; no firm D call. Germline assignment: CDR1 MNHEY and CDR2 SVGAGI. Trimming removed 4 bases from V and 2 bases from J, with 5 bases in between. This CDR3 spans 13 amino acids. The CDR3 protein is CASSSGTNEKLFF. The CDR3 coding sequence is TGTGCCAGCAGTTCCGGGACTAATGAAAAACTGTTTTTT.

This clone was seen a handful of times. The chain combines TRBV4-2 with TRBJ1-6; no firm D call. V was shortened by 0 bases and J by 0 bases, with 9 bases between the two germline ends. The CDR3 length is 17 residues. Germline V CDR1 and CDR2: LGHNA, YNFKEQ. CDR3 protein: CASSQESPSSYNSPLHF. The CDR3, as DNA: TGTGCCAGCAGCCAAGAATCACCGAGCTCCTATAATTCACCCCTCCACTTT.

This CDR3 reads CASSKVGPGQGDVSNQPQHF. CDR3 bases: TGTGCCAGCAGCAAAGTGGGACCGGGACAGGGGGATGTGAGCAATCAGCCCCAGCATTTT. The J gene is TRBJ1-5, the V gene TRBV21-1; the table names TRBD1, a call not compared with the DNA. TRBV21-1 is noted as a pseudogene. The CDR3 has 20 residues.

V gene TRBV6-2 or TRBV6-3 combines with J gene TRBJ1-5, with D hard to call. CDR3 length: 14 residues. Germline V CDR1 and CDR2: MNHEY, SVGEGT. V lost 0 bases to trimming and J lost 0 bases, with 3 bases between them. The CDR3 nucleotides are TGTGCCAGCAGTTACTCCTATAGCAATCAGCCCCAGCATTTT. This translates into CASSYSYSNQPQHF.

The V gene is TRBV5-4, the J gene TRBJ2-3; TRBD2 matches 8 bases. The germline V gene has CDR1 SGHNT and CDR2 YYREEE (reference sequence). This CDR3 has 17 amino acids. The ends lost 2 bases at V and 2 bases at J; junction bases unmatched: 10. The CDR3 is CASSLGGSGGFTDTQYF. In DNA, the CDR3 is TGTGCCAGCAGCTTAGGGGGGAGCGGGGGCTTCACAGATACGCAGTATTTT. Together with reference TRBV5-4 and TRBJ2-3, the CDR3 gives the full variable domain: ETGVTQSPTHLIKTRGQQVTLRCSSQSGHNTVSWYQQALGQGPQFIFQYYREEENGRGNFPPRFSGLQFPNYSSELNVNALELDDSALYLCASSLGGSGGFTDTQYFGPGTRLTVL.

CDR3 nucleotides: TGTGCCAGCAGCTTGGCGTCACTAGCGATAAGCACAGATACGCAGTATTTT. It codes for CASSLASLAISTDTQYF. The chain combines TRBV5-4 with TRBJ2-3; 7 bases fit TRBD2. With V trimmed by 0 bases and J by 0 bases, 7 bases remained unmatched. The CDR3 consists of 17 residues. Germline lookup yields CDR1 SGHNT and CDR2 YYREEE (reference sequence).

This clone appeared once. This CDR3 is also generated by other DNA sequences in the sample. The chain joins TRBV5-1 to TRBJ2-2; D ambiguous. The V end lost 0 bases, the J end lost 5 bases, and 5 bases lay between the germline ends. This CDR3 contains 13 residues. The germline CDR1 and CDR2 sequences are SGHRS and YFSETQ. CDR3 residues: CASSLEGTGELFF. The DNA for the CDR3 is TGCGCCAGCAGCTTGGAGGGAACCGGGGAGCTGTTTTTT.

To note about this clone: Relative to the germline gene, one junction end is altered; a read error may explain this. The chain recombines TRBV5-1 with TRBJ2-2; TRBD1 aligns across 8 bases. Germline lookup yields CDR1 SGHRS and CDR2 YFSETQ. The CDR3 has 15 residues. In nucleotides, the CDR3 is TGCGCCAGCAGCCCGCAGGGGGCCGGCACCGGGGAGCTGCTTTTT. It is translated as CASSPQGAGTGELLF.

J is TRBJ2-7 and V is TRBV6-5; 9 positions match TRBD2. The CDR3 runs 15 residues. From germline, CDR1 is MNHEY and CDR2 SVGAGI. The V and J ends lost 2 bases and 6 bases, in that order; junction bases with no gene match: 8. CDR3 nucleotides: TGTGCCAGCAGTTACATGGCGGGGGGGCCAGGCGAGCAGTACTTC. It is translated as CASSYMAGGPGEQYF.

The chain couples TRBV25-1 to TRBJ1-4; TRBD1 matches 9 bases. The trim removed 6 bases at V and 7 bases at J, leaving 6 bases unmatched. Per the germline V gene, CDR1 is MGHDK and CDR2 is SYGVNS. This CDR3 region has 14 residues. The CDR3 bases are TGTGCCAGCAGGGGGACAGGGCTACTTGAAAAACTGTTTTTT. Translation gives CASRGTGLLEKLFF.

CDR3 nucleotides: TGCAGCGTTGGACAGACCTATGGCTACACCTTC. Translation: CSVGQTYGYTF. The V gene is TRBV29-1, the J gene TRBJ1-2; D perhaps matches TRBD1 (5 bases). V shed 4 bases and J shed 4 bases, with 7 bases lying between them. Germline V gene lookup returns CDR1 SQVTM and CDR2 ANQGSEA. The CDR3 is 11 residues long.

The CDR3 loop reads CASSLNRQSNYEQYF. CDR3 nucleotides: TGTGCCAGCAGCTTAAATCGGCAGTCAAACTACGAGCAGTACTTC. The V and J genes are TRBV7-2 and TRBJ2-7; D is ambiguous. The CDR3 contains 15 residues. Deletions cut 2 bases from V and 3 bases from J, with 14 bases between. Germline CDR1 and CDR2: SGHTA and FQGNSA.

The chain recombines TRBV4-2 with TRBJ1-3; 8 bases fit TRBD1. CDR3 length: 14 amino acids. V lost 6 bases to trimming and J lost 8 bases; unmatched junction nucleotides: 9. The germline V gene has CDR1 LGHNA and CDR2 YNFKEQ. CDR3 in amino acids: CASSLGQGGDTIYF. Written as DNA, the CDR3 is TGTGCCAGCAGTCTCGGACAGGGAGGGGACACCATATATTTT.

The chain is built from TRBV29-1 and TRBJ1-1, with D uncertain. The CDR3 consists of 14 residues. The V and J ends lost 5 bases and 0 bases respectively, with 13 bases between them. From germline, CDR1 is SQVTM and CDR2 ANQGSEA. The DNA for the CDR3 is TGCAGCGTTACCCCGGGTACGATGAACACTGAAGCTTTCTTT. This encodes CSVTPGTMNTEAFF.

The chain joins TRBV12-5 to TRBJ2-7, with a weak D call TRBD1 (6 bases). Germline CDR1 and CDR2: LGHNT and FRNRAP. The CDR3 runs to 14 residues. V was trimmed by 6 bases and J by 5 bases, leaving 17 bases between them. CDR3 DNA: TGTGCTAGTGGGGCACAGGGTCTTCTAGACGAGCAGTACTTC. Residues: CASGAQGLLDEQYF. Variable domain in full (rest from reference TRBV12-5 and TRBJ2-7): DARVTQTPRHKVTEMGQEVTMRCQPILGHNTVFWYRQTMMQGLELLAYFRNRAPLDDSGMPKDRFSAEMPDATLATLKIQPSEPRDSAVYFCASGAQGLLDEQYFGPGTRLTVT.

The J gene is TRBJ1-2, the V gene TRBV11-2, with 7 bases aligning to TRBD1. With V trimmed by 6 bases and J by 4 bases, 8 bases remained unmatched. CDR3 size: 14 residues. The germline V gene encodes CDR1 SGHAT and CDR2 FQNNGV. For the CDR3, the DNA is TGTGCCAGCAGTTACAGGGGCGGTGCCTATGGCTACACCTTC. Its protein product is CASSYRGGAYGYTF. The full variable domain, completed using reference TRBV11-2 and TRBJ1-2, is EAGVAQSPRYKIIEKRQSVAFWCNPISGHATLYWYQQILGQGPKLLIQFQNNGVVDDSQLPKDRFSAERLKGVDSTLKIQPAKLEDSAVYLCASSYRGGAYGYTFGSGTRLTVV.

The chain combines TRBV7-6 with TRBJ2-1; 9 bases map to TRBD2. The CDR3 is made up of 15 amino acids. Germline V CDR1 and CDR2: SGHVS, FNYEAQ. V shed 4 bases and J 2 bases; nucleotides not matched to a gene: 3. DNA for the CDR3: TGTGCCAGCAGCTCCGGACTAGCGACCTACAATGAGCAGTTCTTC. It yields the protein CASSSGLATYNEQFF.

This clone was counted a few times. This chain links TRBV30 with TRBJ1-2, with TRBD1 as a possible D gene (5 bases). Trimming took off 5 bases at V and 7 bases at J, with 17 bases between the two ends. In germline, CDR1 is GTSNPN, CDR2 SVGIG (reference sequence). This CDR3 is built from 13 residues. The CDR3 protein is CAWRLTAYSGYTF. The CDR3 region has the DNA TGTGCCTGGCGACTGACAGCTTACTCTGGCTACACCTTC.

This chain connects TRBV12-5 to TRBJ2-7; D may be TRBD1 (6 bases). The V gene's germline CDR1 is LGHNT and CDR2 FRNRAP. The CDR3 is made up of 12 amino acids. V lost 6 bases, J lost 6 bases, and 12 bases lay in between. The CDR3 DNA reads TGTGCTAGTGGGATAAGGGGGACCGAGCAGTACTTC. As protein: CASGIRGTEQYF.